This T cell receptor beta chain was identified in a study of shared clonotypes between healthy human individuals. Study background: Three plates each covered CD4 naive and memory; CD8 naive two, CD8 memory one.

General study results and limits: Lower generation probabilities were found for non-shared clonotypes than for those shared by all four donors. A generally larger estimated richness was seen in naive subsets than in memory subsets. The sampled material consisted only of blood, and tissue repertoires are likely to differ.

As for this clone: Its antigen is not identified.

Assay: immunoSEQ multiplex PCR; the TCRdb copy retains only in-frame clones and omits some. This sample has approximately 1.4 million clones, with 95% to 99% found just once. Trimming shortened V by 6 bases and J by 8 bases, and 11 bases separated the two germline ends. The CDR3 is 12 residues long. Looked up from germline, CDR1 is KGHSH and CDR2 is LQKENI. The sample taken for sequencing was naive CD4+ T cells sorted from blood. Subset specified: CD45RA+ positively selected. This sequence joins TRBV18 and TRBJ2-1; D gene unclear. The clonotype originates from a man aged 25 to 40 in good health. CDR3 sequence reads: CASSGVRDEQFF. The CDR3 DNA reads TGTGCCAGCTCGGGTGTAAGGGATGAGCAGTTCTTC.